These T cell receptor beta chains were read from a single sample in a study of blood T cells in healthy people across ages. TCRdb reprocessed the 5' RACE reads with MiXCR, giving one entry per CDR3 protein. In the table there are about 800,000 distinct CDR3 sequences, less than 60% of which are singletons. The sequencing input was blood. The origin of the receptors is an elderly man in good health. CDR3s include the opening cysteine and the closing phenylalanine or tryptophan. The D gene is left open where the match is weak. Size values are once, few and many counts, or a class for expanded clones, and some rows have none.

TRBJ2-3	NA	few	TRBV12-3/TRBV12-4	TGTGCCAGCAGTTGGGGTCCGGGGGATACGCAGTATTTT	CASSWGPGDTQYF
TRBJ2-7	TRBD1	NA	TRBV2	TGTGCCAGCAGATATGACAGGGGGGTCTTGAACGAGCAGTACTTC	CASRYDRGVLNEQYF
TRBJ2-1	NA	NA	TRBV5-1	TGCGCCAGCAGCGTGGCCATAGGTGCTGAGCAGTTCTTC	CASSVAIGAEQFF
TRBJ2-7	NA	NA	TRBV6-6	TGTGCCAGCGCAGGGTCGCGCGAGCAGTACTTC	CASAGSREQYF
TRBJ2-5	NA	NA	TRBV10-3	TGTGCCATCAGTGATTCGGGGGATGAGACCCAGTACTTC	CAISDSGDETQYF
TRBJ2-7	TRBD1	many	TRBV29-1	TGCAGCGTTGAAGGACAGGGAACCTACGAGCAGTACTTC	CSVEGQGTYEQYF
TRBJ2-5	TRBD2	NA	TRBV27	TGTGCCAGCAGGCCCCTACTAGCGGGAGAGGAGACCCAGTACTTC	CASRPLLAGEETQYF
TRBJ2-1	TRBD2	NA	TRBV5-1	TGCGCCAGCAGCGACGGGGGGGACTACAATGAGCAGTTCTTC	CASSDGGDYNEQFF
TRBJ2-3	NA	few	TRBV7-3	TGTGCCAGCAGCTTATACGGGAGTACGTCAGATACGCAGTATTTT	CASSLYGSTSDTQYF
TRBJ2-3	NA	few	TRBV9	TGTGCCAGCAGCGAGCGGGGCACAGATACGCAGTATTTT	CASSERGTDTQYF
TRBJ2-7	NA	few	TRBV5-1	TGCGCCAGCAACCTCCTACAGGGTTCCAACGAGCAGTACTTC	CASNLLQGSNEQYF
TRBJ2-7	NA	few	TRBV5-1	TGCGCCAGCAGCTTGGTAGCAGAAGCCTACGAGCAGTACTTC	CASSLVAEAYEQYF
TRBJ2-1	TRBD2	once	TRBV19	TGTGCCACAGGTCGCGGGAGCGCCAATGAGCAGTTCTTC	CATGRGSANEQFF
TRBJ2-2	NA	few	TRBV15	TGTGCCACACAGACGAACACCGGGGAGCTGTTTTTT	CATQTNTGELFF
TRBJ2-3	NA	NA	TRBV7-9	TGTGCCAGCAGCTTGCAGGGTGGGGTGTATGCAGATACGCGGTATTTT	CASSLQGGVYADTRYF
TRBJ2-1	NA	NA	TRBV29-1	TGCAGCGGCCGGCGAGCTGGACAGCTGAACAATGAGCAGTTCTTC	CSGRRAGQLNNEQFF
TRBJ2-2	NA	NA	TRBV5-1	TGCGCCAGCAGCTTCGGGGCAGGGGCCCCCGGGGAGCTGTTTTTT	CASSFGAGAPGELFF
TRBJ2-5	NA	few	TRBV25-1	TGTGCCAGCAGTGAATTTAAGGGTTTGGAGACCCAGTACTTC	CASSEFKGLETQYF
TRBJ2-7	TRBD2	NA	TRBV20-1	TGCAGTGCTCCTAGCGGGAGGGCTCTCTCCTACGAGCAGTACTTC	CSAPSGRALSYEQYF
TRBJ2-1	TRBD2	NA	TRBV6-5	TGTGCCAGCAGAGTACCTGGCGGGAGTCCCGATGAGCAGTTCTTC	CASRVPGGSPDEQFF
TRBJ2-7	NA	many	TRBV10-3	TGTGCCATCAGTGAGCGTGGTGGCGCAGGAGACGAGCAGTACTTC	CAISERGGAGDEQYF
TRBJ2-1	TRBD2	NA	TRBV20-1	TGCAGTGCTCCGCCCAAGCGGGGGGGTTCCTACAATGAGCAGTTCTTC	CSAPPKRGGSYNEQFF
TRBJ2-3	TRBD2	many	TRBV20-1	TGCAGTGCTCAGAGGTCTAGCGGGAGTTCAGATACGCAGTATTTT	CSAQRSSGSSDTQYF
TRBJ2-3	TRBD1	NA	TRBV10-3	TGTGCCTCTGGCCTAGGGGGCCTTAATCCGGGAACGCAGTATTTT	CASGLGGLNPGTQYF
TRBJ2-5	NA	NA	TRBV20-1	TGCAGTGCTTGGCCCTCGAGTAGAGAGGCGACCCAGTACTTC	CSAWPSSREATQYF
TRBJ2-3	TRBD2	many	TRBV7-3	TGTGCCAGCAGCACCGGACTAGCGGGAGATACGCAGTATTTT	CASSTGLAGDTQYF
TRBJ1-1	NA	NA	TRBV3-1	TGTGCCAGCAGCCAAGACAAGGTAGCCGGCACTGAAGCTTTCTTT	CASSQDKVAGTEAFF
TRBJ2-7	NA	many	TRBV5-5	TGTGCCAGCAGCTTGGTTGGGATGGGCTACGAGCAGTACTTC	CASSLVGMGYEQYF
TRBJ2-5	NA	NA	TRBV28	TGTGCCAGCAGCTCAGTGAGAGGGGAATGGGCGACCCAGTACTTC	CASSSVRGEWATQYF
TRBJ1-4	NA	NA	TRBV7-2	TGTGCCAGCAGCTATACAACTAATGAAAAACTGTTTTTT	CASSYTTNEKLFF
TRBJ2-7	NA	few	TRBV20-1	TGCAGTGCTAGCAGGCAGTCCTACGAGCAGTACTTC	CSASRQSYEQYF
TRBJ2-7	TRBD1	few	TRBV9	TGTGCCAGCAGCGTAGGTCACAGGGGGGACTACGAGCAGTACTTC	CASSVGHRGDYEQYF
TRBJ2-1	TRBD2	few	TRBV5-6	TGTGCCAGCAGCCCCGGGGGGGGGATCTACAATGAGCAGTTCTTC	CASSPGGGIYNEQFF
TRBJ2-7	TRBD2	NA	TRBV28	TGTGCCGGCAGTGTAAATGCGGGAGTTGTGTACGAGCAGTACTTC	CAGSVNAGVVYEQYF
TRBJ2-2	TRBD2	NA	TRBV7-2	TGTGCCAGCAGCTTAGGAGTAGCGGGGACCACCGGGGAGCTGTTTTTT	CASSLGVAGTTGELFF
TRBJ2-1	NA	few	TRBV7-9	TGTGCCAGCAGCGAGGGGACTGGGCCCTACAATGAGCAGTTCTTC	CASSEGTGPYNEQFF
TRBJ2-7	NA	NA	TRBV10-3	TGTGCCATCAGTGAGTCGATTGGTGGCTACGAGCAGTACTTC	CAISESIGGYEQYF